These 29 T cell receptor beta chains came from one sample sequenced in a study of post-analysis software for immune sequencing data. The study's findings and limits: The five TRBV segments detected at higher frequency in patients than in controls included TRBV5-6, TRBV5-1 and TRBV20-1.

Their antigens are not known. Sequencing libraries made from TCR beta cDNA carried unique molecular identifiers. TCRdb re-called the PCR reads through MiXCR, storing one row per CDR3 protein. The sample gives some 700,000 distinct CDR3 sequences, approximately 60% of which show up once; over 9% is in the top ten. Source material: blood. All receptors derive from a girl aged 2 to 9 with multiple sclerosis.

The chain is built from TRBV12-3 or TRBV12-4 and TRBJ2-5, with 14 bases lining up with TRBD2. With V trimmed by 5 bases and J by 3 bases, 11 bases remained unmatched. The CDR3 contains 18 residues. The CDR3 loop reads CASSLGTSGSNLEETQYF. CDR3 in DNA: TGTGCCAGCAGTCTAGGGACTAGCGGGAGTAATTTGGAAGAGACCCAGTACTTC.

V and J are TRBV29-1 and TRBJ2-3, with TRBD2 matching 9 bases. Germline V gives CDR1 SQVTM, CDR2 ANQGSEA. V trimming: 5 bases; J trimming: 1 base; junction bases outside the gene matches: 4. CDR3 length equals 14 residues. CDR3 sequence: CSVQVAGGTDTQYF. The CDR3 DNA reads TGCAGCGTTCAGGTAGCGGGGGGCACAGATACGCAGTATTTT.

CDR3 in DNA: TGTGCCAGCAGCCAAGCCCCGACTAGCGGGGGGTTATATGAGCAGTTCTTC. Protein: CASSQAPTSGGLYEQFF. This sequence joins TRBV4-2 and TRBJ2-1, with 13 bases aligning to TRBD2. The CDR3 has 17 residues. With V trimmed by 1 base and J by 8 bases, 8 bases remained unmatched. CDR1 LGHNA and CDR2 YNFKEQ come from the germline V gene.

The CDR3 protein is CSVQGSRGYTF. The CDR3 DNA follows: TGCAGCGTCCAAGGGAGTAGGGGCTACACCTTC. The chain joins TRBV29-1 to TRBJ1-2; D uncertain. The CDR3 has 11 amino acids. The V gene lost 6 bases and the J gene lost 8 bases, with 13 bases spanning the gap. Germline V CDR1 and CDR2: SQVTM, ANQGSEA.

The chain joins TRBV6-2 or TRBV6-3 to TRBJ2-7; D may be TRBD1 (7 bases). From germline, CDR1 is MNHEY and CDR2 SVGEGT. Trimming cost V 5 bases and J 10 bases, with 27 bases left between them. The CDR3 sequence is 16 residues long. The CDR3 spells CASSPWQGGTKNIQYF. The CDR3 DNA reads as TGTGCCAGCAGTCCCTGGCAGGGGGGAACCAAAAACATCCAGTACTTC.

The genes are TRBV20-1 and TRBJ2-1, with a tentative D call TRBD2 (5 bases). Germline V gene lookup returns CDR1 DFQATT and CDR2 SNEGSKA (reference sequence). CDR3 length: 13 residues. The V and J ends lost 6 bases and 3 bases respectively, with 12 bases between them. The chain's CDR3 is CSASLVDYNEQFF. The CDR3 bases are TGCAGTGCATCACTAGTAGACTACAATGAGCAGTTCTTC.

The chain has TRBV12-3 or TRBV12-4 and TRBJ2-5; D possibly corresponds to TRBD2 (5 bases). The CDR3 length is 12 residues. V lost 3 bases and J 11 bases, leaving 13 bases between the germline ends. This CDR3 reads CASSFLTWEQYF. The DNA for the CDR3 is TGTGCCAGCAGTTTCTTGACTTGGGAGCAGTACTTC.

V usage is TRBV20-1 and J usage is TRBJ1-5; D remains ambiguous. Germline CDR1 is DFQATT and CDR2 is SNEGSKA (reference sequence). V shed 1 base and J shed 0 bases, with 10 bases lying between them. This CDR3 region has 15 residues. CDR3 nucleotides: TGCAGTGCTAGAGGCCTTGTTAATAGCAATCAGCCCCAGCATTTT. Its translation: CSARGLVNSNQPQHF.

The genes are TRBV10-3 and TRBJ2-5; TRBD1 aligns across 8 bases. With V trimmed by 9 bases and J by 0 bases, 0 bases remained unmatched. Germline values: CDR1 ENHRY, CDR2 SYGVKD. The CDR3 is 12 residues long. The CDR3 spells CAIQGDQETQYF. CDR3 bases: TGTGCCATACAGGGGGACCAAGAGACCCAGTACTTC.

This clonotype was recorded a few times. The gene calls are TRBV20-1 and TRBJ2-5, with D tentatively TRBD1 (5 bases). Germline V gene data show CDR1 as DFQATT and CDR2 as SNEGSKA (reference sequence). The V end lost 5 bases, the J end lost 5 bases, and 12 bases lay between the germline ends. The CDR3 length is 12 residues. Written as DNA, the CDR3 is TGCAGTGCTCCCGACAGAGTGGAGACCCAGTACTTC. Translating gives CSAPDRVETQYF.

Here the CDR3 reads CASRSGTELTYEQYF. CDR3 DNA sequence: TGTGCCAGCAGATCCGGGACAGAACTAACCTACGAGCAGTACTTC. The J gene is TRBJ2-7, the V gene TRBV12-3 or TRBV12-4; 7 bases match TRBD1. There are 15 residues in the CDR3. Trimming took 6 bases from V and 2 from J; bases not matched to a gene: 10.

The chain combines TRBV12-3 or TRBV12-4 with TRBJ2-7; TRBD1 matches at 8 bases. This CDR3 region has 14 residues. V was clipped by 9 bases and J by 4 bases; unmatched bases: 11. The CDR3 coding sequence is TGTGCCAGTGGGCGCGGACAGGGATCGTACGAGCAGTACTTC. It translates to CASGRGQGSYEQYF.

This chain links TRBV7-2 with TRBJ1-2, with 12 bases lining up with TRBD1. The CDR3 totals 17 residues. The junction had 11 bases not matched to a gene; V was cut back by 5 bases and J by 4 bases. Germline V lookup: CDR1 SGHTA, CDR2 FQGNSA. The CDR3 is CASSGRDRGLKSYGYTF. CDR3 in DNA: TGTGCCAGCAGCGGCAGGGACAGGGGGCTCAAGAGCTATGGCTACACCTTC.

CDR3 coding DNA: TGTGCCAGCAGCTTTTCTAGCGGGGGTCTAACCTACAATGAGCAGTTCTTC. It specifies CASSFSSGGLTYNEQFF. The chain has TRBV7-2 and TRBJ2-1; 10 positions agree with TRBD2. The CDR3 runs to 17 residues. V lost 3 bases and J lost 2; bases outside the gene matches: 7. The germline CDR1 and CDR2 sequences are SGHTA and FQGNSA.

This chain links TRBV29-1 with TRBJ1-1; unclear D gene. Germline V gene sequence: CDR1 SQVTM, CDR2 ANQGSEA. V was cut by 1 base and J by 1 base, with 4 bases left in between. The CDR3 runs to 12 residues. CDR3 residues: CSVEGRNTEAFF. In nucleotides, the CDR3 is TGCAGCGTTGAAGGGCGGAACACTGAAGCTTTCTTT.

In this sample, this clonotype turned up a few times. This rearrangement joins TRBV27 to TRBJ1-2; possible D gene TRBD1, 6 bases. Germline-derived CDR1 and CDR2 are MNHEY and SMNVEV (reference sequence). This CDR3 has 17 residues. The V and J ends lost 5 bases and 0 bases respectively, with 19 bases between them. This CDR3 reads CASSPWGHLDSNYGYTF. The CDR3 nucleotides are TGTGCCAGCAGTCCCTGGGGGCACCTAGACTCTAACTATGGCTACACCTTC.

The chain recombines TRBV6-2 or TRBV6-3 with TRBJ2-5; D unclear. The germline V gene encodes CDR1 MNHEY and CDR2 SVGEGT. The ends were cut back, 7 bases at V and 0 bases at J, with 6 bases in the middle. The CDR3 totals 12 residues. CDR3 protein: CASTANQETQYF. In DNA, the CDR3 is TGTGCCAGCACCGCAAACCAAGAGACCCAGTACTTC.

Here the CDR3 DNA reads TGTGCCAGCAGCGTAGCGGGAGTGGAGTACGAGCAGTACTTC. Its translation: CASSVAGVEYEQYF. V gene TRBV9 combines with J gene TRBJ2-7, with D possibly being TRBD2 (6 bases). CDR3 length: 14 amino acids. In germline, CDR1 is SGDLS, CDR2 YYNGEE. Trimming removed 0 bases from V and 4 bases from J, with 11 bases in between. Together with reference TRBV9 and TRBJ2-7, the CDR3 gives the full variable domain: DSGVTQTPKHLITATGQRVTLRCSPRSGDLSVYWYQQSLDQGLQFLIQYYNGEERAKGNILERFSAQQFPDLHSELNLSSLELGDSALYFCASSVAGVEYEQYFGPGTRLTVT.

The rearrangement uses TRBV4-1 and TRBJ2-1; 7 bases agree with TRBD2. The V gene's germline CDR1 is MGHRA and CDR2 YSYEKL. Losses at the gene ends were 0 bases for V and 5 bases for J; bases not matched to a gene: 13. The CDR3 is 18 residues long. The DNA of the CDR3 is TGCGCCAGCAGCCAAGATAGAGGGAGGGACTCCGAAAACAATGAGCAGTTCTTC. Its translation is CASSQDRGRDSENNEQFF.

V is TRBV6-5 and J is TRBJ1-2; D perhaps matches TRBD1 (5 bases). The CDR3 consists of 16 residues. Germline loops: CDR1 MNHEY, CDR2 SVGAGI. The V end lost 0 bases, the J end lost 2 bases, and 13 bases lay between the germline ends. The CDR3 DNA is TGTGCCAGCAGTTACTCGATAGAGGGGTTCAACTATGGCTACACCTTC. Translating it yields CASSYSIEGFNYGYTF.

The rearrangement uses TRBV27 and TRBJ2-7; TRBD2 matches at 9 bases. The junction had 5 bases not matched to a gene; V was cut back by 2 bases and J by 6 bases. This CDR3 region has 14 residues. Germline CDR1 is MNHEY and CDR2 is SMNVEV (reference sequence). The CDR3 loop reads CASSLVAGGLEQYF. The CDR3 coding sequence is TGTGCCAGCAGTTTAGTGGCGGGAGGGCTCGAGCAGTACTTC.

This clonotype turned up a few times. The V gene is TRBV7-3, the J gene TRBJ2-1; 13 nucleotides line up with TRBD2. The CDR3 has 15 amino acids. Germline assignment: CDR1 SGHTA and CDR2 FQGTGA. Trimming removed 4 bases from V and 10 bases from J; junction bases left unmatched: 7. The CDR3: CASSSPGLAGREQFF. CDR3 bases: TGTGCCAGCAGCTCACCGGGACTAGCGGGAAGAGAGCAGTTCTTC.

Comments on this clonotype: Compared with germline, one end of the junction differs, possibly owing to a read error. The V and J genes are TRBV7-2 and TRBJ2-5; either TRBD1 or TRBD2 may supply D (5 bases each). This CDR3 region has 15 residues. The germline gives CDR1 SGHTA, CDR2 FQGNSA. Here the CDR3 reads CASSLVGRGQETQCF. As DNA, the CDR3 is TGTGCCAGCAGCTTAGTAGGCCGGGGCCAAGAGACCCAGTGCTTC.

The chain uses TRBV11-2 and TRBJ1-4; 8 nucleotides align to TRBD1. This CDR3 is built from 14 residues. CDR1 SGHAT and CDR2 FQNNGV come from the germline V gene. J was trimmed by 8 bases and V by 5 bases; bases with no gene match: 7. CDR3 coding DNA: TGTGCCAGCAGCCCTACAGGGGGTGAGGAAAAACTGTTTTTT. This codes for CASSPTGGEEKLFF.

This clonotype has more than one count but fewer than ten. The V call is TRBV12-3 or TRBV12-4, the J call TRBJ2-1; 7 bases line up with TRBD1. Unmatched junction bases numbered 11, after V lost 6 bases and J lost 6 bases. The CDR3 runs 15 residues. The CDR3 loop is CASSLTGWGSNEQFF. The CDR3 coding sequence is TGTGCCAGCAGCCTGACAGGGTGGGGTAGCAATGAGCAGTTCTTC.

Note on this clonotype: Relative to the germline gene, one junction end is altered; a read error may explain this. The J gene is TRBJ2-5, the V gene TRBV12-3 or TRBV12-4; D uncertain. CDR3 length: 13 residues. In DNA form, the CDR3 reads TGTACCAGCAGTTTCTCGGGTTTGGAGACCCAGTACTTC. Protein product: CTSSFSGLETQYF.

This clonotype was found a few times. The rearrangement joins TRBV25-1 to TRBJ2-1; 10 nucleotides match TRBD2. In germline, CDR1 is MGHDK, CDR2 SYGVNS. Trimming took 5 bases from V and 9 from J; bases not matched to a gene: 7. CDR3 length equals 14 residues. The CDR3 loop reads CASSILAGDGEQFF. The CDR3 coding sequence is TGTGCCAGCAGTATCCTAGCGGGAGATGGTGAGCAGTTCTTC.

This chain uses TRBV25-1 with TRBJ2-1, with D hard to call. Germline CDR1 reads MGHDK; CDR2 reads SYGVNS. V was clipped by 6 bases and J by 12 bases, with 15 bases between them. The CDR3 has 12 amino acids. The CDR3 coding sequence is TGTGCCAGCAGGGATCCCCCGGGTGCGCAGTTCTTC. It encodes CASRDPPGAQFF.

The rearrangement links TRBV29-1 to TRBJ2-1, with 7 positions matching TRBD2. Looked up from germline, CDR1 is SQVTM and CDR2 is ANQGSEA. There are 18 residues in the CDR3. J gave up 8 bases and V 4 bases, and 23 bases lay outside the gene matches. The CDR3 DNA follows: TGCAGCGTTGTTTCCTGGCGGGAGACCTTAAACGGAGAAGATGAGCAGTTCTTC. It specifies CSVVSWRETLNGEDEQFF.